This T cell receptor (beta chain) came from a study of cytomegalovirus exposure and HLA in healthy donors. Germline-derived CDR1 and CDR2 are LNHNV and YYDKDF (reference sequence). This CDR3 contains 13 residues. V was shortened by 1 base and J by 10 bases, with 8 bases between the two germline ends. The PCR contained 60 Vbeta and 13 Jbeta primers. Sequencing used immunoSEQ multiplex PCR; TCRdb keeps in-frame clones, though not all of them. The profile shows some 200,000 clones, roughly 72% of them singletons. This chain links TRBV15 with TRBJ1-6; a possible D gene is TRBD1 (5 bases). The sample comprised PBMCs. This clonotype originated in a woman aged 25 to 39 in good health and CMV-seropositive. CDR3 sequence (DNA): TGTGCCACCAGCAGAGGACAGCTATCACCCCTCCACTTT. Encoded protein: CATSRGQLSPLHF.